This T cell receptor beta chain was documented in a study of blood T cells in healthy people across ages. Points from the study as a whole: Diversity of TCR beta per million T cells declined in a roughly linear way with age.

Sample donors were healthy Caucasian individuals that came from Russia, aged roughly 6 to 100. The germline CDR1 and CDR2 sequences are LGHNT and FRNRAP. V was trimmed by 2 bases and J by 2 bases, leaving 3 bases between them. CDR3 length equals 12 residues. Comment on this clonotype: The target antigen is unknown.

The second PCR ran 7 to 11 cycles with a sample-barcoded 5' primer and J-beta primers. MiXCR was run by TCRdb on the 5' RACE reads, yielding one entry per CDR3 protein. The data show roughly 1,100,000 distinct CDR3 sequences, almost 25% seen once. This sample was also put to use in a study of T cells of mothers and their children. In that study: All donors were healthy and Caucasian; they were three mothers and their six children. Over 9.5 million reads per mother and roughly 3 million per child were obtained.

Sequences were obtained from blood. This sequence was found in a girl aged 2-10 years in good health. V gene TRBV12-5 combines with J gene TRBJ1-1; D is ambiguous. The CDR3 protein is CASGLINTEAFF. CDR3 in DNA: TGTGCTAGTGGTTTGATAAACACTGAAGCTTTCTTT.